Sequencing of this T cell receptor beta chain was carried out in a study of shared clonotypes between healthy human individuals. Study context: Ranging from 18 to 49 in age, donors were a couple of women and a few men. For every donor, three CD4 naive, three CD4 memory, two CD8 naive and one CD8 memory plates were used. Regarding the study as a whole: It was the non-shared clonotypes that had lower generation probabilities than clonotypes shared by all four donors.

Only CD45RO-negative cells positively selected for CCR7 counted as naive CD8 cells, so terminally differentiated effector memory CD45RA+ cells were excluded. Of note for this clone: As yet, its antigen is unknown.

The CDR3 is 16 amino acids. Trimming removed 1 base from V and 1 base from J, with 13 bases in between. Germline loops: CDR1 MNHNY, CDR2 SVGAGI (reference sequence). Methods used by the authors: Because ImmunoSEQ provided only junction sequences with no quality scores, the filtering differed. Profiled with immunoSEQ multiplex PCR; TCRdb holds only in-frame clones, not every one. V and J calls and clone size are given by that table; D and trimming were obtained from the DNA. The table includes about 2 million clones, just under 95% detected once. Sequencing used naive CD8+ T cells sorted from blood. The chain has TRBV6-6 and TRBJ1-1, with D perhaps matching TRBD1 (5 bases). This clonotype originated in a man aged 18 to 30 in good health. The CDR3 region is CASSYLQQAPNTEAFF. Here the CDR3 DNA reads TGTGCCAGCAGTTACTTGCAACAGGCCCCGAACACTGAAGCTTTCTTT.